What follows describes a single T cell receptor (beta chain). Its antigen is unidentified. The sample is drawn from a study of PD-1 blockade in classical Hodgkin lymphoma. General study points: Those achieving complete response showed baseline diversity like newly diagnosed patients. Healthy donors reportedly exceeded newly diagnosed patients in baseline TCR diversity. By cycle point C4D1, TCR diversity had risen significantly in CD4+ cells (but not CD8+ cells). The repertoire differences lack a defined cause, possibly disease activity or prior therapy.

This CDR3 has 15 residues. Germline-derived CDR1 and CDR2 are SGHAT and FQNNGV. Trimming removed 4 bases from V and 5 bases from J; junction bases left unmatched: 6. In every patient, relapse followed autologous stem cell transplantation, while exposure to brentuximab vedotin differed. Some clones are missing from TCRdb's copy, which holds only in-frame ones; the method was immunoSEQ multiplex PCR. Among 30,000 to 40,000 clones listed, 76% were seen once. The TCR comes from a human donor with classical Hodgkin lymphoma. Source: peripheral blood mononuclear cells (PBMCs), taken before the second cycle of nivolumab. The V and J genes are TRBV11-2 and TRBJ2-5; 11 bases line up with TRBD2. The CDR3 loop is CASSSLAGGRETQYF. CDR3 in DNA: TGTGCCAGCAGCTCGCTAGCGGGGGGTCGGGAGACCCAGTACTTC.